This TCR beta chain was recovered during a study of blood T cells in healthy people across ages. Sample-barcoded 5' priming and a J-beta primer mix drove a second PCR of roughly 6 to 12 cycles. A single record per CDR3 protein comes from TCRdb applying MiXCR to the 5' RACE reads. The sample has approximately 690,000 distinct CDR3 sequences; 58% are singletons. Germline-derived CDR1 and CDR2 are MNHEY and SVGAGI. The CDR3 totals 13 residues. Trimming removed 8 bases at V and 0 bases at J, with 10 bases between. This rearrangement joins TRBV6-5 to TRBJ1-2, with D perhaps TRBD1 (5 bases). This receptor was identified in a man aged 60 to 75 in good health. The sample taken for sequencing was blood. The CDR3 protein is CASHRMANYGYTF. For the CDR3, the DNA is TGTGCCAGCCACAGGATGGCTAACTATGGCTACACCTTC.